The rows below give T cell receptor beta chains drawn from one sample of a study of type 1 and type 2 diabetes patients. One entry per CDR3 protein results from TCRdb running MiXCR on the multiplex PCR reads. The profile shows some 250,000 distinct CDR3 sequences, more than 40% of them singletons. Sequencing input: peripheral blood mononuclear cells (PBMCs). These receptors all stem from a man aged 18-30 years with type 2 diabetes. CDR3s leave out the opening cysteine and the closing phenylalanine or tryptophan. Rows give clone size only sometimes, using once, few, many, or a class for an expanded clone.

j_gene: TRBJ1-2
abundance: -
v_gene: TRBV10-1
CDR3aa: ASSESLKGTPSPHDGYT

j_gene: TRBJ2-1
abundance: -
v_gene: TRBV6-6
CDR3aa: ASTLAGTLNEQF

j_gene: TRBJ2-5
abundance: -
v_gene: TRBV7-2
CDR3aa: ASSFQNGGLETQY

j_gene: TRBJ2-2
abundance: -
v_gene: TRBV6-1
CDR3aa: ASASFGSGELF

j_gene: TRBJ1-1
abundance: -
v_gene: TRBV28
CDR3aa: ASSFLGLATEAF

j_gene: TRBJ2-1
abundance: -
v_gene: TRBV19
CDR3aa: ASSPRFREQF

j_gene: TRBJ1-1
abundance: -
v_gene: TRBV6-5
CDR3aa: ASTEQGARTEAF

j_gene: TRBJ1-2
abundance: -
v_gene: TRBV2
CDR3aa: ASLPGQGAKGYT

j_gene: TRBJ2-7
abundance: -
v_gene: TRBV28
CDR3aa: ASSFVSSGRYEQY

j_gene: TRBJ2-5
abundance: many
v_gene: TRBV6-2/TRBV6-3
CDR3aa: ASSYVGTQETQY

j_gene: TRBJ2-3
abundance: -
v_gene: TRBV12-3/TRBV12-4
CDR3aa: ASKSGQVRTDTQY

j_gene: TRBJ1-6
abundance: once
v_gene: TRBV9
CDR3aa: ASGSSSYNSPLH

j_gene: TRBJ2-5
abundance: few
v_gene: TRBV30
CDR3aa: AWSPLLPFQETQY

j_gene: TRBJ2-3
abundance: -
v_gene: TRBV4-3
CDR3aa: ASSNGQLEDTQY

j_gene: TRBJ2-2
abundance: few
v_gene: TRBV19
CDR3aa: ASKGAATNTGELF

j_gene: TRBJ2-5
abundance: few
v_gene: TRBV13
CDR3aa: ASSDRDSQETQY